Shown below are 6 T cell receptor beta chains from a single sample sequenced in a study of T cell changes during pregnancy in multiple sclerosis (dated by TCRdb to about 2019). Library generation was performed with the immunoSEQ multiplex PCR assay. This immuneACCESS table, as held by TCRdb, lists in-frame sequences with V and J called but not all clones. Of the missing ones, under half trace to an unresolved V gene in checked studies; the others have no known cause. The sample has tens of thousands of clones on record, 85% to 90% of them singletons. The ten most abundant clones make up about 5.4% of the sample. Sequenced sample: peripheral blood from another person, used as feeder cells. These receptor sequences come from a human donor whose cells served as feeder cells for cultures in a pregnancy study.

The chain couples TRBV28 to TRBJ1-2; D possibly corresponds to TRBD1 (6 bases). The CDR3 is 13 residues long. The V gene's germline CDR1 is MDHEN and CDR2 SYDVKM. The ends were cut back, 6 bases at V and 12 bases at J, with 20 bases in the middle. CDR3 bases: TGTGCCAGCAGGTTAGGGGGGTCCCGGAGGAACACCTTC. Encoded protein: CASRLGGSRRNTF.

This sequence joins TRBV9 and TRBJ2-7; the match to TRBD1 covers 7 bases. The CDR3 sequence is 14 residues long. V lost 2 bases to trimming and J lost 3 bases; unmatched junction nucleotides: 5. Germline V lookup: CDR1 SGDLS, CDR2 YYNGEE. The CDR3 is CASSVGQASYEQYF. CDR3 coding DNA: TGTGCCAGCAGCGTCGGACAGGCCAGCTACGAGCAGTACTTC.

This clone was recorded once. The J gene is TRBJ1-5, the V gene TRBV28; D gene uncertain. Trimming pared 6 bases from V and 7 bases from J, leaving 10 bases between. The CDR3 contains 12 residues. CDR1 is MDHEN, CDR2 SYDVKM, per germline. The CDR3 region is CASRQSGQPQHF. CDR3 DNA: TGTGCCAGCAGACAGTCGGGCCAGCCCCAGCATTTT.

This clone occurred once. This sequence joins TRBV5-6 and TRBJ2-7, with a tentative D call TRBD2 (5 bases). The CDR3 is made up of 13 amino acids. Germline values: CDR1 SGHDT, CDR2 YYEEEE. The germline V and J ends were trimmed by 4 bases and 2 bases, with 10 bases remaining between them. The CDR3 DNA reads as TGTGCCAGCAGCCGCGACTATACCTACGAGCAGTACTTC. This codes for CASSRDYTYEQYF.

This chain joins TRBV7-2 and TRBJ1-1; D is ambiguous. There are 14 residues in the CDR3. Germline V gene sequence: CDR1 SGHTA, CDR2 FQGNSA. V dropped 1 base and J dropped 11 bases, with 17 bases sitting between them. Written as DNA, the CDR3 is TGTGCCAGCAGCTTAGAAATGAACGTCCAAGCGGCTTTCTTT. Its protein product is CASSLEMNVQAAFF.

This chain uses TRBV30 with TRBJ2-2; 10 positions match TRBD2. The V segment lost 0 bases and the J segment 6 bases; nucleotides outside the gene matches: 4. Germline V CDR1 and CDR2: GTSNPN, SVGIG (reference sequence). CDR3 length: 15 amino acids. The CDR3 DNA is TGTGCCTGGAGTGTCGGACTAGCGGTCTCCGGGGAGCTGTTTTTT. The encoded protein is CAWSVGLAVSGELFF.